The present T cell receptor beta chain was sequenced within a study of blood T cell repertoires in COVID-19. Study background: The study drew acute and convalescent COVID-19 samples from the United States, Italy and Spain. T cells, B-cell-depleted T cells, or PBMCs supplied cDNA or gDNA.

During active infection, Seattle patients enrolled and were then monitored through disease. V dropped 5 bases and J dropped 2 bases, with 10 bases sitting between them. The germline gives CDR1 PRHDT, CDR2 FYEKMQ (reference sequence). This CDR3 has 14 amino acids. This clone was seen repeatedly, ten times or more. Measured with immunoSEQ multiplex PCR; TCRdb has only the in-frame clones, and not every one. The data contain 200,000 to 250,000 clones, roughly 76% of them singletons. The sequencing sample was made of peripheral blood. This receptor was taken from a woman of 80 years or more with COVID-19, enrolled during active disease. J is TRBJ1-3 and V is TRBV13; no definite D call. The CDR3 loop reads CASSPMETGNTIYF. The DNA of the CDR3 is TGTGCCAGCAGCCCGATGGAGACTGGAAACACCATATATTTT.